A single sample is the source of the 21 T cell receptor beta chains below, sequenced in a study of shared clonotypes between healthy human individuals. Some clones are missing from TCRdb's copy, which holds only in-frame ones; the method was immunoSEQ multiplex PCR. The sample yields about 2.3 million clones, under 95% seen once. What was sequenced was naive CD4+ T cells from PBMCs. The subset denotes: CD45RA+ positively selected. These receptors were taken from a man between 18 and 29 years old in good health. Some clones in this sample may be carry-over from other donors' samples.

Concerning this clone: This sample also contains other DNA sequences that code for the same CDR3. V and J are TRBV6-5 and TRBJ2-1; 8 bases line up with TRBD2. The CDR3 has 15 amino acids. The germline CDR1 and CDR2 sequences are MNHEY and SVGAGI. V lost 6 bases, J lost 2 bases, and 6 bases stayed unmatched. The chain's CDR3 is CASSLTSGPYNEQFF. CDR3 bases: TGTGCCAGCAGCCTTACTAGCGGACCCTACAATGAGCAGTTCTTC.

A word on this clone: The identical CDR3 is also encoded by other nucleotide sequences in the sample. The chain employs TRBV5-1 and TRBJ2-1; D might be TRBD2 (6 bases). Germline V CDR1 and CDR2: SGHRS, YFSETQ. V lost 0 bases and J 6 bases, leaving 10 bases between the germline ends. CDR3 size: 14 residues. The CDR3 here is CASSLGGGSNEQFF. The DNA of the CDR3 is TGCGCCAGCAGCTTGGGTGGGGGGTCCAATGAGCAGTTCTTC.

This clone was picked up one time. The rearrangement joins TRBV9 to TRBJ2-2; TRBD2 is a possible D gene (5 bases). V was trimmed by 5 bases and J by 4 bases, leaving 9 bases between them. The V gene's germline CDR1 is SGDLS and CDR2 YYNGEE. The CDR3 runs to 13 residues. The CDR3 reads CASSDRGTGELFF. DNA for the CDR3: TGTGCCAGCAGTGACCGGGGCACCGGGGAGCTGTTTTTT.

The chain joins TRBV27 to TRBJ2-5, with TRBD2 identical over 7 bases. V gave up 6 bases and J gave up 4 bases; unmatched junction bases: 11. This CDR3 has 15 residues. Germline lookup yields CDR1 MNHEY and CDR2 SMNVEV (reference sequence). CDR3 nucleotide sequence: TGTGCCAGCAGGGCCAGCCCGACTAGCTTAGAGACCCAGTACTTC. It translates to CASRASPTSLETQYF.

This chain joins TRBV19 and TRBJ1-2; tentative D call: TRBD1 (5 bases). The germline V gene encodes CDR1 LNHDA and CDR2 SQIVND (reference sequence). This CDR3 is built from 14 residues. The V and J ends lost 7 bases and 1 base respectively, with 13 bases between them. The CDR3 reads CASTPWGVNYGYTF. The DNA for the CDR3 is TGTGCCAGTACACCCTGGGGGGTTAACTATGGCTACACCTTC.

CDR3 in DNA: TGCGCCAGCAGTGAGTCGAGACGGAGCACCGGGGAGCTGTTTTTT. Translating gives CASSESRRSTGELFF. This chain joins TRBV10-1 and TRBJ2-2; D unclear. Trimming took off 0 bases at V and 4 bases at J, with 9 bases between the two ends. CDR3 length: 15 amino acids. The germline V gene encodes CDR1 WNHNN and CDR2 SYGVQD (reference sequence).

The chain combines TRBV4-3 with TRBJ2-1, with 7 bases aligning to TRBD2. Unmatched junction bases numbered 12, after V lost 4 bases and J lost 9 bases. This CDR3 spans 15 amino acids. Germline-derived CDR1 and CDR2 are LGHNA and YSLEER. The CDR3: CASSRSLGGIREQFF. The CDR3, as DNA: TGCGCCAGCAGCCGATCTCTCGGGGGGATCCGTGAGCAGTTCTTC.

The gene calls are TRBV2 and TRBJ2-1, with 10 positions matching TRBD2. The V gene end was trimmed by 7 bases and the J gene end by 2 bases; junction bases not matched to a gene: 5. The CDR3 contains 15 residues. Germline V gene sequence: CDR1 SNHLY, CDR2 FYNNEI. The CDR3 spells CASTRTSGTYNEQFF. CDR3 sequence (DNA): TGTGCCAGCACCCGGACTAGCGGAACCTACAATGAGCAGTTCTTC.

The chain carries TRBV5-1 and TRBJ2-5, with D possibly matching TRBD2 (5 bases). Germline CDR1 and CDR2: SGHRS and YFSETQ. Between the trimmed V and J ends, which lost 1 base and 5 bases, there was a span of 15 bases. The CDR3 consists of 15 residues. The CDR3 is CASSLLGLDVETQYF. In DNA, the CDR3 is TGCGCCAGCAGCTTGTTAGGACTTGATGTGGAGACCCAGTACTTC.

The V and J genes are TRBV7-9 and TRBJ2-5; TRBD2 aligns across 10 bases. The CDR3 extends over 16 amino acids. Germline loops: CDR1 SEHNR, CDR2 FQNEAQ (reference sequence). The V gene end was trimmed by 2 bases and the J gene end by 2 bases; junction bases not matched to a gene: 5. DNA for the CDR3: TGTGCCAGCAGCTTAAGCGGGAGGGCCTATCAAGAGACCCAGTACTTC. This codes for CASSLSGRAYQETQYF.

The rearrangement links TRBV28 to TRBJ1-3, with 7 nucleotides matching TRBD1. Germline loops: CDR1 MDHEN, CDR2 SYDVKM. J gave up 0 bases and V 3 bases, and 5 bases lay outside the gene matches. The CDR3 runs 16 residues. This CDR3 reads CASSFRGPSSGNTIYF. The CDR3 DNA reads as TGTGCCAGCAGTTTTAGGGGGCCCAGCTCTGGAAACACCATATATTTT. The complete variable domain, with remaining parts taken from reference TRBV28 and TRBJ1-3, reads DVKVTQSSRYLVKRTGEKVFLECVQDMDHENMFWYRQDPGLGLRLIYFSYDVKMKEKGDIPEGYSVSREKKERFSLILESASTNQTSMYLCASSFRGPSSGNTIYFGEGSWLTVV.

The DNA of the CDR3 is TGTGCCAGCGTAGGGGGACCGGGCCCGCGCAATGAGCAGTTCTTC. This translates into CASVGGPGPRNEQFF. This chain links TRBV28 with TRBJ2-1, with D tentatively TRBD1 (6 bases). The ends were cut back, 8 bases at V and 6 bases at J, with 20 bases in the middle. The CDR3 has 15 amino acids. Germline CDR1 and CDR2: MDHEN and SYDVKM.

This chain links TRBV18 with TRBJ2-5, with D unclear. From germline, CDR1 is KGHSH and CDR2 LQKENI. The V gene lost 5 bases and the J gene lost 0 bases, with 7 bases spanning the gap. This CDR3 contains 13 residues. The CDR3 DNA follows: TGTGCCAGCTCAGCCGCATACCAAGAGACCCAGTACTTC. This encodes CASSAAYQETQYF. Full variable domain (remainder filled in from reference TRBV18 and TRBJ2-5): NAGVMQNPRHLVRRRGQEARLRCSPMKGHSHVYWYRQLPEEGLKFMVYLQKENIIDESGMPKERFSAEFPKEGPSILRIQQVVRGDSAAYFCASSAAYQETQYFGPGTRLLVL.

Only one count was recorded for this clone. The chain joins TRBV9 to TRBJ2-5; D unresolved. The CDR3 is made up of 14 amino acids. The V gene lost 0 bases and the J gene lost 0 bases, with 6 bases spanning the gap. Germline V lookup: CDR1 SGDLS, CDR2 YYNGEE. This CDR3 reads CASSVVANQETQYF. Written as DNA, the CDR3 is TGTGCCAGCAGCGTAGTCGCTAACCAAGAGACCCAGTACTTC.

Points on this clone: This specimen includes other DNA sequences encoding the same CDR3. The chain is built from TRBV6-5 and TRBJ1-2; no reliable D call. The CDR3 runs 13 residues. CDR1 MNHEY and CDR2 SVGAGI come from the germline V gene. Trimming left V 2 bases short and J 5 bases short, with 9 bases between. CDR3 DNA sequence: TGTGCCAGCAGTTACGGAGGCGGTTATGGCTACACCTTC. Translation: CASSYGGGYGYTF.

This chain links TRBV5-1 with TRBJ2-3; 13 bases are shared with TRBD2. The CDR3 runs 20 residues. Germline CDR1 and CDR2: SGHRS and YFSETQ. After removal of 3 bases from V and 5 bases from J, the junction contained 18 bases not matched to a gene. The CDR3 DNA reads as TGCGCCAGCAGCTCCCCCATAACTAGCGGGAGGGCCGGGGTTGGAGATACGCAGTATTTT. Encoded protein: CASSSPITSGRAGVGDTQYF.

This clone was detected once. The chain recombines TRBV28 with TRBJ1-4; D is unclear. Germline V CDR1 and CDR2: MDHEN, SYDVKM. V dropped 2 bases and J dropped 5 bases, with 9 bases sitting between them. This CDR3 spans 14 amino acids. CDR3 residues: CASSLNYLNEKLFF. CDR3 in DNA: TGTGCCAGCAGTTTAAACTATTTAAATGAAAAACTGTTTTTT.

The CDR3 is CASIRRDREKAFF. The CDR3 bases are TGTGCCAGCATCCGCCGGGACAGGGAGAAAGCTTTCTTT. The V and J genes are TRBV5-8 and TRBJ1-1, with 9 bases identical to TRBD1. In germline, CDR1 is SGHTS, CDR2 YDEGEE. This CDR3 has 13 residues. Trimming cost V 6 bases and J 9 bases; bases outside gene matches: 9.

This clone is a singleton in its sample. The CDR3 nucleotides are TGTGCCTGGAGAAGAGTAGGACAGATTTCTGGGGCCAACGTCCTGACTTTC. Protein: CAWRRVGQISGANVLTF. This sequence joins TRBV30 and TRBJ2-6; possible D gene TRBD1, 6 bases. CDR3 length: 17 amino acids. Per germline, CDR1 GTSNPN and CDR2 SVGIG (reference sequence). Trimming removed 3 bases from V and 1 base from J, with 16 bases in between.

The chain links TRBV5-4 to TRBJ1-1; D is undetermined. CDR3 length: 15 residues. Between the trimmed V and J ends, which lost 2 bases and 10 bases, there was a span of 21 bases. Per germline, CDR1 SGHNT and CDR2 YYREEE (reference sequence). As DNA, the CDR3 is TGTGCCAGCAGCTTAGCCCCTACACCGGGGAGCCTAGCTTTCTTT. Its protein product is CASSLAPTPGSLAFF.

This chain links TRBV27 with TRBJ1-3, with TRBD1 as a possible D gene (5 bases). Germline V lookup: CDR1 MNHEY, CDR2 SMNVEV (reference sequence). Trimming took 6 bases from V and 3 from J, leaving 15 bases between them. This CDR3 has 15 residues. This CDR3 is CASSSLGVDGNTIYF. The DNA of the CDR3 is TGTGCCAGCAGCTCACTGGGGGTCGATGGAAACACCATATATTTT.